These 26 T cell receptor beta chains originate from one sample sequenced in a study of shared clonotypes between healthy human individuals. The method was immunoSEQ multiplex PCR; TCRdb's version includes in-frame clones alone and lacks a portion of them. The table lists roughly 2.2 million clones, over 85% of them singletons. Sequenced sample: naive CD4+ T cells from PBMCs. Subset: CD45RA+ positively selected. These receptor sequences come from a man between 18 and 35 years old in good health. Some clones in this sample may be carry-over from other donors' samples.

The chain links TRBV5-1 to TRBJ2-1; D is ambiguous. Trimming shortened V by 0 bases and J by 9 bases, and 10 bases separated the two germline ends. CDR3 length: 13 residues. Germline V gene sequence: CDR1 SGHRS, CDR2 YFSETQ. CDR3 sequence: CASSLDSRGEQFF. DNA for the CDR3: TGCGCCAGCAGCTTGGACAGTAGAGGTGAGCAGTTCTTC.

This clone was detected once. The chain carries TRBV7-3 and TRBJ1-1; possible D gene TRBD1, 5 bases. V shed 2 bases and J shed 1 base, with 8 bases lying between them. Germline assignment: CDR1 SGHTA and CDR2 FQGTGA. The CDR3 sequence is 14 residues long. The CDR3 nucleotides read TGTGCCAGCAGCTTAGCCCAGGGGAACACTGAAGCTTTCTTT. It codes for CASSLAQGNTEAFF.

This chain uses TRBV5-8 with TRBJ2-3, with 13 bases that match TRBD2. V shed 5 bases and J 5 bases; nucleotides not matched to a gene: 5. This CDR3 contains 15 residues. In germline, CDR1 is SGHTS, CDR2 YDEGEE. CDR3 region: CASSTGLAGIDTQYF. The CDR3 region has the DNA TGTGCCAGCAGTACGGGACTAGCGGGAATAGATACGCAGTATTTT. Full variable domain (remainder filled in from reference TRBV5-8 and TRBJ2-3): EAGVTQSPTHLIKTRGQQATLRCSPISGHTSVYWYQQALGLGLQFLLWYDEGEERNRGNFPPRFSGRQFPNYSSELNVNALELEDSALYLCASSTGLAGIDTQYFGPGTRLTVL.

V and J are TRBV6-1 and TRBJ1-5; 9 bases are a match to TRBD1. CDR3 size: 15 residues. The germline V gene encodes CDR1 MNHNS and CDR2 SASEGT. Trimming took 5 bases from V and 2 from J; bases not matched to a gene: 4. The CDR3 region is CASSIQGAGNQPQHF. Here the CDR3 DNA reads TGTGCCAGCAGTATACAGGGGGCGGGCAATCAGCCCCAGCATTTT.

The J gene is TRBJ2-1, the V gene TRBV2, with 14 bases lining up with TRBD2. There are 16 residues in the CDR3. J gave up 8 bases and V 6 bases, and 9 bases lay outside the gene matches. Germline V gene data show CDR1 as SNHLY and CDR2 as FYNNEI. The CDR3 sequence: CASRGGLAGGMDEQFF. For the CDR3, the DNA is TGTGCCAGCAGGGGTGGACTAGCGGGAGGTATGGATGAGCAGTTCTTC.

The chain uses TRBV30 and TRBJ1-4; no clear D gene. The CDR3 totals 14 residues. CDR1 is GTSNPN and CDR2 is SVGIG in the germline V gene (reference sequence). Trimming pared 2 bases from V and 0 bases from J, leaving 7 bases between. The CDR3 sequence is CAWSFAATNEKLFF. The CDR3 DNA reads as TGTGCCTGGAGTTTTGCAGCAACTAATGAAAAACTGTTTTTT.

This rearrangement joins TRBV7-9 to TRBJ2-1; no reliable D call. Germline-derived CDR1 and CDR2 are SEHNR and FQNEAQ (reference sequence). The CDR3 is 15 amino acids. With 3 bases removed from V and 6 bases from J, the gap between germline ends came to 15 bases. This chain's CDR3 is CASSFPIRHGNEQFF. CDR3 DNA sequence: TGTGCCAGCAGCTTCCCTATCCGTCACGGCAATGAGCAGTTCTTC.

This chain uses TRBV28 with TRBJ1-5; no definite D call. CDR3 size: 14 residues. V was pared by 2 bases and J by 7 bases, with 12 bases between. Germline assignment: CDR1 MDHEN and CDR2 SYDVKM. CDR3 sequence: CASSLVGFDQPQHF. The CDR3 nucleotides read TGTGCCAGCAGTTTAGTAGGGTTCGACCAGCCCCAGCATTTT.

Note on this clone: Additional DNA sequences in this sample encode the identical CDR3. The genes are TRBV5-1 and TRBJ1-2; the match to TRBD1 covers 10 bases. With V trimmed by 0 bases and J by 6 bases, 2 bases remained unmatched. Germline values: CDR1 SGHRS, CDR2 YFSETQ. The CDR3 loop spans 14 amino acids. CDR3 coding DNA: TGCGCCAGCAGCTTGGGGACAGGGGGAAATGGCTACACCTTC. This encodes CASSLGTGGNGYTF.

The chain uses TRBV2 and TRBJ1-1; no firm D call. Trimming took off 7 bases at V and 4 bases at J, with 13 bases between the two ends. Germline V gene data show CDR1 as SNHLY and CDR2 as FYNNEI. The CDR3 is 13 amino acids. CDR3 sequence reads: CASIPTEGTEAFF. The CDR3, as DNA: TGTGCCAGCATCCCGACCGAGGGCACTGAAGCTTTCTTT.

The gene calls are TRBV6-1 and TRBJ1-5; D gene uncertain. The CDR3 extends over 16 amino acids. CDR1 and CDR2 from the germline V gene are MNHNS and SASEGT. Deletions cut 4 bases from V and 1 base from J, with 14 bases between. The CDR3 reads CASSARMAWSNQPQHF. The CDR3 DNA reads TGTGCCAGCAGTGCCCGCATGGCGTGGAGCAATCAGCCCCAGCATTTT.

The chain employs TRBV6-5 and TRBJ2-1, with 8 bases lining up with TRBD2. The CDR3 has 16 amino acids. Germline V gene lookup returns CDR1 MNHEY and CDR2 SVGAGI. The V segment lost 0 bases and the J segment 5 bases; nucleotides outside the gene matches: 6. For the CDR3, the DNA is TGTGCCAGCAGTTACTCAGGAGCGGGAGTGGACAATGAGCAGTTCTTC. This sequence encodes CASSYSGAGVDNEQFF.

To note about this clone: The junction shows a germline mismatch at one end, possibly a read error. J is TRBJ2-1 and V is TRBV6-5; D gene unclear. The V gene's germline CDR1 is MNHEY and CDR2 SVGAGI. This CDR3 spans 12 amino acids. The DNA for the CDR3 is TGTGCCAGCAGTTACTCCTCCAATGAGCAGTTCTTC. Amino acid sequence: CASSYSSNEQFF.

The V call is TRBV7-3, the J call TRBJ2-2; a possible D gene is TRBD2 (6 bases). CDR1 is SGHTA, CDR2 FQGTGA, per germline. The V end lost 1 base, the J end lost 6 bases, and 12 bases lay between the germline ends. The length of the CDR3 is 15 residues. The CDR3: CASSLNRGFPGELFF. In DNA form, the CDR3 reads TGTGCCAGCAGCTTAAACCGGGGGTTTCCCGGGGAGCTGTTTTTT.

The gene calls are TRBV5-4 and TRBJ2-3, with 14 bases fitting TRBD2. V shed 4 bases and J 0 bases; nucleotides not matched to a gene: 7. The CDR3 consists of 18 residues. Germline V gives CDR1 SGHNT, CDR2 YYREEE (reference sequence). CDR3 sequence reads: CASSLGLAGVYSTDTQYF. DNA for the CDR3: TGTGCCAGCAGCCTGGGACTAGCGGGAGTTTATAGCACAGATACGCAGTATTTT.

The chain's CDR3 is CASSLLAYGYTF. The CDR3 DNA reads as TGTGCCAGCAGTTTACTGGCCTATGGCTACACCTTC. The genes are TRBV28 and TRBJ1-2, with D unclear. The CDR3 has 12 residues. Germline lookup yields CDR1 MDHEN and CDR2 SYDVKM. The ends were cut back, 2 bases at V and 4 bases at J, with 5 bases in the middle.

The V gene is TRBV30, the J gene TRBJ2-7, with a tentative D call TRBD1 (6 bases). Trimming removed 2 bases from V and 3 bases from J, with 14 bases in between. The CDR3 sequence is 14 residues long. Germline V CDR1 and CDR2: GTSNPN, SVGIG (reference sequence). The CDR3 region has the DNA TGTGCCTGGAGTTTAAGGGGGTTCCGCTACGAGCAGTACTTC. Translating it yields CAWSLRGFRYEQYF.

The genes are TRBV11-3 and TRBJ1-2; D might be TRBD1 (6 bases). The V gene lost 5 bases and the J gene lost 2 bases, with 15 bases spanning the gap. The CDR3 contains 15 residues. CDR1 is SGHNT and CDR2 is YENEEA in the germline V gene. The CDR3, as DNA: TGTGCCAGCAGCCCTAGGGCAGGGGCGAACTATGGCTACACCTTC. Its translation: CASSPRAGANYGYTF.

V gene TRBV6-6 combines with J gene TRBJ2-2, with 11 bases identical to TRBD2. Germline CDR1 is MNHNY and CDR2 is SVGAGI (reference sequence). This CDR3 spans 16 amino acids. The J segment lost 2 bases and the V segment lost 6 bases, leaving 5 bases of the junction unmatched. For the CDR3, the DNA is TGTGCCAGCAGAACTAGACTAGCGGGAAACACCGGGGAGCTGTTTTTT. Encoded protein: CASRTRLAGNTGELFF.

This clone was recorded only once. The chain links TRBV5-1 to TRBJ2-2, with D perhaps matching TRBD1 (5 bases). The CDR3 has 14 amino acids. Germline CDR1 is SGHRS and CDR2 is YFSETQ. The V end lost 2 bases, the J end lost 4 bases, and 9 bases lay between the germline ends. The CDR3 sequence: CASSFRVTTGELFF. In DNA form, the CDR3 reads TGCGCCAGCAGCTTCAGGGTAACCACCGGGGAGCTGTTTTTT.

The rearrangement uses TRBV19 and TRBJ2-6, with D perhaps matching TRBD1 or TRBD2 (7 bases each). The CDR3 runs 14 residues. Trimming took off 3 bases at V and 8 bases at J, with 11 bases between the two ends. The germline gives CDR1 LNHDA, CDR2 SQIVND (reference sequence). CDR3 sequence reads: CASSIRGGTNVLTF. CDR3 DNA sequence: TGTGCCAGTAGTATCAGGGGGGGGACCAACGTCCTGACTTTC.

This clone was counted a few times. The same CDR3 can be traced to other DNA sequences in this sample. The genes are TRBV6-1 and TRBJ2-7; D is uncertain. Trimming stripped 2 bases from V and 1 base from J, with 3 bases between. CDR1 and CDR2 (germline): MNHNS, SASEGT. The CDR3 runs 12 residues. The CDR3 bases are TGTGCCAGCAGTGAATTTTCCTACGAGCAGTACTTC. Protein product: CASSEFSYEQYF.

This rearrangement joins TRBV5-1 to TRBJ1-1, with TRBD1 as a possible D gene (5 bases). Germline assignment: CDR1 SGHRS and CDR2 YFSETQ. Trimming cost V 4 bases and J 1 base, with 11 bases left between them. This CDR3 contains 14 residues. CDR3 bases: TGCGCCAGCAGCAAATCGGGGGGGAACACTGAAGCTTTCTTT. Its translation: CASSKSGGNTEAFF. The entire variable domain, with the rest obtained from reference TRBV5-1 and TRBJ1-1, is as follows: KAGVTQTPRYLIKTRGQQVTLSCSPISGHRSVSWYQQTPGQGLQFLFEYFSETQRNKGNFPGRFSGRQFSNSRSEMNVSTLELGDSALYLCASSKSGGNTEAFFGQGTRLTVV.

The chain recombines TRBV19 with TRBJ1-2; D gene ambiguous. The CDR3 spans 12 residues. Deletions cut 3 bases from V and 7 bases from J, with 9 bases between. Germline loops: CDR1 LNHDA, CDR2 SQIVND (reference sequence). The CDR3 is CASSMGLLGYTF. CDR3 sequence (DNA): TGTGCCAGTAGTATGGGTTTGCTTGGCTACACCTTC.

The chain has TRBV10-3 and TRBJ1-1; D may be TRBD1 (5 bases). CDR3 length: 13 residues. Germline V gene sequence: CDR1 ENHRY, CDR2 SYGVKD. V lost 10 bases, J lost 4 bases, and 16 bases lay in between. CDR3 DNA sequence: TGTGCCAGTAAACTAGGGGTTGGCACTGAAGCTTTCTTT. This gives the protein CASKLGVGTEAFF.

V usage is TRBV19 and J usage is TRBJ1-1; D is uncertain. This CDR3 region has 16 residues. Trimming pared 7 bases from V and 5 bases from J, leaving 23 bases between. Germline V gene sequence: CDR1 LNHDA, CDR2 SQIVND (reference sequence). In nucleotides, the CDR3 is TGTGCCAGTATAAATAAGGGCCCGACTTCACCGACTGAAGCTTTCTTT. Its protein product is CASINKGPTSPTEAFF.